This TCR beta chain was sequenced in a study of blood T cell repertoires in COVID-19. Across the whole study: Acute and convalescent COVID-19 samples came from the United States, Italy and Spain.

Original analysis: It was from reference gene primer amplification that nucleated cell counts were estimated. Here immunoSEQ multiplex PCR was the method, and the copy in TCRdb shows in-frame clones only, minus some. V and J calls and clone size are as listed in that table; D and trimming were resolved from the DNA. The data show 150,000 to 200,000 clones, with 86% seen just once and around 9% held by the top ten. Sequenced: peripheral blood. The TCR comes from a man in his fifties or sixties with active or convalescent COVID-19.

As DNA, the CDR3 is TGTGCCAGCAGCTCACCGGTGACAGATACGCAGTATTTT. Its translation: CASSSPVTDTQYF. V is TRBV11-2 and J is TRBJ2-3; D is uncertain. CDR3 length: 13 residues. V was pared by 4 bases and J by 3 bases, with 8 bases between. Germline loops: CDR1 SGHAT, CDR2 FQNNGV.